A single TCR beta chain is shown here with its context. Its antigen remains unidentified. TCRdb's copy holds only in-frame clones and misses some; the assay was immunoSEQ multiplex PCR. Among hundreds of thousands of clones listed, roughly 90% were seen once. The data were obtained in a study of Ad26.COV2.S vaccination and SARS-CoV-2 variants. Study overall: Intramuscularly, Ad26.COV2.S was given either once or twice, 56 days apart. Points from the study as a whole: Those who received vaccine or placebo ended up with similar non-spike TCR breadth.

Noted treatment: some 20 received Ad26.COV2.S at low or high dose, single or two shots; 5 received placebo; per-sample allocation not given. Sampling happened 63 days after the first vaccine or placebo injection. The CDR3 extends over 14 amino acids. Germline CDR1 is MNHEY and CDR2 is SMNVEV (reference sequence). Trimming shortened V by 5 bases and J by 8 bases, and 18 bases separated the two germline ends. This clonotype originated in a person aged 18-65 years who received the Ad26.COV2.S COVID-19 vaccine or a placebo. The chain carries TRBV27 and TRBJ1-2; D not resolved. The material was peripheral blood, obtained in a trial of Ad26.COV2.S vaccine versus placebo. CDR3 loop: CASSLEGGRLGYTF. The CDR3 DNA is TGTGCCAGCAGTCTCGAAGGTGGAAGGTTGGGCTACACCTTC.